Listed below are T cell receptor beta chains from one sample, sequenced in a study of blood T cell repertoires in COVID-19. The protocol was immunoSEQ multiplex PCR, while the TCRdb copy is restricted to in-frame clones and leaves out a portion. The sample lists about 170,000 clones; about 91% were seen once. Sequencing used peripheral blood. The receptors were sampled from a woman in her 50s with acute or convalescent COVID-19. Both conserved end residues are part of each CDR3. The D gene is left open where the match is weak. A row's size may be missing; if present it is once, few, many or a size class.

cdr3_aa cdr3_nt d_call v_call clone_size j_call
CASSHPPGASSYEQYF TGCGCCAGCAGCCACCCCCCTGGGGCGTCCTCCTACGAGCAGTACTTC - TRBV4-1 - TRBJ2-7
CASSLAAVSVHYGYTF TGTGCCAGCAGCTTAGCGGCAGTGTCTGTCCACTATGGCTACACCTTC - TRBV7-2 - TRBJ1-2
CASSVATASYNEQFF TGTGCCAGCAGCGTAGCTACCGCCTCCTACAATGAGCAGTTCTTC - TRBV9 - TRBJ2-1
CASSEKGSAYTKQFF TGTGCCAGCAGTGAGAAAGGGAGTGCCTACACGAAGCAGTTCTTC - TRBV2 once TRBJ2-1
CASSSRTGNTEAFF TGTGCCAGCAGTTCAAGGACAGGGAACACTGAAGCTTTCTTT TRBD1 TRBV6-2/TRBV6-3 - TRBJ1-1
CASSFVRGWEAPEQFF TGTGCCAGCAGCTTCGTCCGGGGGTGGGAGGCCCCTGAGCAGTTCTTC - TRBV11-2 - TRBJ2-1
CASSLIAGSSYNEQFF TGTGCCAGCAGCTTAATTGCAGGAAGCTCCTACAATGAGCAGTTCTTC - TRBV7-6 - TRBJ2-1
CASSIAAGEAFF TGTGCCAGTAGTATAGCTGCAGGTGAAGCTTTCTTT - TRBV19 - TRBJ1-1
CAWSVSRGNVLTF TGTGCCTGGAGTGTAAGCAGGGGCAACGTCCTGACTTTC - TRBV30 - TRBJ2-6
CASSLRDRNEKLFF TGTGCCAGCAGCCTCCGGGACAGAAATGAAAAACTGTTTTTT TRBD1 TRBV7-2 - TRBJ1-4
CASSLDTRNYGYTF TGTGCCAGCAGCTTAGATACACGTAACTATGGCTACACCTTC - TRBV11-2 - TRBJ1-2
CASSQAGDNEQFF TGCGCCAGCAGCCAAGCCGGGGACAATGAGCAGTTCTTC - TRBV4-3 - TRBJ2-1
CASSSNPGQEIHEQFF TGTGCCAGTAGCTCGAATCCGGGACAGGAGATTCATGAGCAGTTCTTC TRBD1 TRBV9 many TRBJ2-1
CASSIIGGNNYGYTF TGTGCCAGTAGTATAATCGGGGGGAACAACTATGGCTACACCTTC - TRBV19 - TRBJ1-2
CASSPGIHGYTF TGTGCCAGCAGCCCCGGGATCCATGGCTACACCTTC - TRBV5-6 - TRBJ1-2
CASSVQNTEAFF TGTGCCAGCAGCGTACAGAACACTGAAGCTTTCTTT - TRBV6-2/TRBV6-3 few TRBJ1-1
CASGRTGTEAFF TGTGCTAGTGGAAGGACAGGTACGGAAGCTTTCTTT TRBD1 TRBV12-5 - TRBJ1-1
CASEAGRLPYEQYF TGTGCCAGTGAAGCGGGAAGGCTCCCCTACGAGCAGTACTTC TRBD2 TRBV6-5 - TRBJ2-7
CASSPGLAGRTDTQYF TGTGCCAGCAGCCCGGGACTAGCGGGACGTACAGATACGCAGTATTTT TRBD2 TRBV7-9 - TRBJ2-3
CASSPPGPVKNTEAFF TGTGCCAGCTCACCACCTGGGCCAGTAAAAAACACTGAAGCTTTCTTT - TRBV18 - TRBJ1-1
CASSTPRQNYGYTF TGTGCCAGTAGTACCCCCCGACAGAACTATGGCTACACCTTC - TRBV19 once TRBJ1-2
CVRSLKGVSGGQETQYF TGTGTCAGAAGCTTAAAAGGGGTTAGCGGGGGGCAAGAGACCCAGTACTTC - TRBV7-5 once TRBJ2-5
CASSPWASYEQYF TGTGCCAGCAGTCCTTGGGCCTCCTACGAGCAGTACTTC - TRBV11-2 - TRBJ2-7
CASSPPVYNYGYTF TGCGCCAGCAGCCCCCCCGTGTATAACTATGGCTACACCTTC - TRBV10-2 - TRBJ1-2
CASSDKGQGSSGANVLTF TGTGCCAGCAGTGATAAGGGACAGGGGTCCTCTGGGGCCAACGTCCTGACTTTC TRBD1 TRBV6-1 - TRBJ2-6
CASSYAGLSEQYF TGTGCCAGCAGTTACGCGGGACTCTCCGAGCAGTACTTC - TRBV6-5 - TRBJ2-7
CASSLEAGYYGYTF TGTGCCAGCAGCTTAGAAGCAGGTTACTATGGCTACACCTTC - TRBV7-8 - TRBJ1-2
CASSERQGAMNTEAFF TGTGCCAGCAGTGAAAGGCAGGGGGCTATGAACACTGAAGCTTTCTTT TRBD1 TRBV6-1 - TRBJ1-1
CASSLEVGLAGGNTIYF TGTGCCAGCAGCTTAGAAGTCGGCCTAGCAGGTGGAAACACCATATATTTT - TRBV7-8 - TRBJ1-3
CASSYPGITGTGELFF TGTGCCAGCAGTTACCCGGGAATAACGGGCACCGGGGAGCTGTTTTTT - TRBV6-5 - TRBJ2-2
CATPDSPLEAFF TGTGCCACCCCCGACTCCCCCCTCGAAGCTTTCTTT - TRBV12-3/TRBV12-4 - TRBJ1-1
CASSTGGGTQHF TGTGCCAGCTCGACAGGGGGAGGCACCCAGCATTTT TRBD1 TRBV18 - TRBJ1-5
CASGVAGETQYF TGTGCTAGTGGGGTAGCGGGGGAGACCCAGTACTTC TRBD2 TRBV12-5 - TRBJ2-5
CASSQDDRGRGYTF TGTGCCAGCAGCCAAGATGATAGGGGCAGGGGCTACACCTTC - TRBV3-1/TRBV3-2 - TRBJ1-2
CASSSPGTVNTGELFF TGTGCCAGCAGCTCTCCCGGGACAGTCAACACCGGGGAGCTGTTTTTT TRBD1 TRBV7-9 once TRBJ2-2
CASSPRGGRSYEQYF TGCGCCAGCAGCCCGAGAGGGGGCCGGTCCTACGAGCAGTACTTC TRBD1 TRBV4-3 - TRBJ2-7
CSVETGPTDTQYF TGCAGCGTGGAGACAGGCCCGACAGATACGCAGTATTTT - TRBV29-1 - TRBJ2-3
CATARQHSPLHF TGTGCCACCGCCAGGCAACATTCACCCCTCCACTTT - TRBV19 - TRBJ1-6
CASSQDRKGLYEQYF TGCGCCAGCAGCCAAGATCGCAAGGGACTCTACGAGCAGTACTTC - TRBV4-3 - TRBJ2-7
CASSLGYTGNEQFF TGCGCCAGCAGCTTGGGTTACACGGGCAATGAGCAGTTCTTC - TRBV5-1 - TRBJ2-1
CATSRGLDTEAFF TGTGCCACCAGTAGGGGATTGGACACTGAAGCTTTCTTT - TRBV24-1 - TRBJ1-1
CASSLQGNTEAFF TGTGCCAGCAGCCTTCAGGGGAACACTGAAGCTTTCTTT - TRBV14 - TRBJ1-1
CASSFGGGEQFF TGTGCCAGCAGTTTCGGCGGAGGTGAGCAGTTCTTC - TRBV12-3/TRBV12-4 - TRBJ2-1
CASSLSSTVNTEAFF TGCGCCAGCAGCTTGTCATCTACCGTGAACACTGAAGCTTTCTTT - TRBV5-1 - TRBJ1-1
CATSDLQRDTGELFF TGTGCCACCAGTGATTTGCAACGGGATACCGGGGAGCTGTTTTTT - TRBV24-1 - TRBJ2-2
CASSLGKGGAYNEQFF TGTGCCAGCAGCTTGGGGAAGGGAGGTGCCTACAATGAGCAGTTCTTC - TRBV5-6 once TRBJ2-1
CASRTGFGQPQHF TGTGCCAGCCGGACAGGGTTTGGGCAGCCCCAGCATTTT TRBD1 TRBV6-5 - TRBJ1-5
CASSYRGNTEAFF TGTGCCAGCAGTTACCGGGGGAACACTGAAGCTTTCTTT - TRBV7-2 - TRBJ1-1
CASSSQGDVGKLFF TGTGCCAGCAGTTCACAGGGAGACGTTGGAAAACTGTTTTTT - TRBV6-9 - TRBJ1-4
CATSDSVRAEAFF TGTGCCACCAGTGATTCCGTCAGGGCTGAAGCTTTCTTT - TRBV24-1 - TRBJ1-1
CASSPGGQGGPEAFF TGTGCCAGCAGCCCAGGGGGACAGGGGGGCCCTGAAGCTTTCTTT TRBD1 TRBV5-4 - TRBJ1-1
CASSIVGLKGAFF TGTGCCAGTAGTATAGTGGGGCTCAAGGGGGCTTTCTTT - TRBV19 - TRBJ1-1
CASSPTGQETQYF TGTGCCAGCAGCCCGACGGGTCAAGAGACCCAGTACTTC - TRBV7-7 - TRBJ2-5